The 13 T cell receptor beta chains presented below share a single source sample, sequenced in a study of T cells in Graves' hyperthyroidism and ophthalmopathy. The TCR beta CDR3 regions underwent amplification using RNA transcripts as the source. Initially, a first-round RT-PCR of the TCR CDR3 employed the HTBI primer set. TCRdb analysed the multiplex PCR reads with MiXCR anew, one entry per CDR3 protein. The data hold some 560,000 distinct CDR3 sequences, with 14% observed a single time. The sample comprised blood. All receptors derive from a woman between 40 and 50 years old with Graves' hyperthyroidism.

The gene calls are TRBV9 and TRBJ1-5; tentative D call: TRBD1 (6 bases). The CDR3 has 14 residues. From germline, CDR1 is SGDLS and CDR2 YYNGEE. Trimming removed 2 bases at V and 3 bases at J, with 9 bases between. CDR3 in amino acids: CASSVSGANQPQHF. CDR3 coding DNA: TGTGCCAGCAGCGTTTCGGGGGCCAATCAGCCCCAGCATTTT. The whole variable domain, remainder taken from reference TRBV9 and TRBJ1-5, is DSGVTQTPKHLITATGQRVTLRCSPRSGDLSVYWYQQSLDQGLQFLIQYYNGEERAKGNILERFSAQQFPDLHSELNLSSLELGDSALYFCASSVSGANQPQHFGDGTRLSIL.

This clonotype was found many times. The rearrangement joins TRBV12-3 or TRBV12-4 to TRBJ2-1, with 7 positions matching TRBD2. This CDR3 has 14 amino acids. The junction had 9 bases not matched to a gene; V was cut back by 6 bases and J by 7 bases. CDR3 region: CASSITGAGNEQFF. CDR3 in DNA: TGTGCCAGCAGCATTACGGGAGCGGGGAATGAGCAGTTCTTC.

Only a few counts were recorded for this clonotype. The chain employs TRBV28 and TRBJ2-6; D may be TRBD2 (5 bases). Trimming left V 2 bases short and J 4 bases short, with 15 bases between. The CDR3 loop spans 17 amino acids. The V gene's germline CDR1 is MDHEN and CDR2 SYDVKM. The DNA for the CDR3 is TGTGCCAGCAGTTTACGGGGATGGAGGAGCGGGGCCAACGTCCTGACTTTC. This translates into CASSLRGWRSGANVLTF.

Comment on this clonotype: A single base separates this from a much larger clone, so it may be a read error. The chain recombines TRBV28 with TRBJ2-7; 13 positions match TRBD2. CDR3 size: 16 residues. V was clipped by 6 bases and J by 7 bases; unmatched bases: 12. Per the germline V gene, CDR1 is MDHEN and CDR2 is SYDVKM. The CDR3 DNA follows: TGTGCCAGCAGGCTGACCGGGACTAGCGGGAAAAATGAGCAGTACTTC. It translates to CASRLTGTSGKNEQYF.

This clonotype was seen repeatedly, ten times or more. J is TRBJ2-7 and V is TRBV7-2, with 15 bases fitting TRBD2. V shed 0 bases, J shed 5 bases, and the junction held 8 bases outside the gene matches. This CDR3 has 18 amino acids. Germline V gene data show CDR1 as SGHTA and CDR2 as FQGNSA. The DNA of the CDR3 is TGTGCCAGCAGCTTAGCAGGACGGACTAGCGGGAGGGCTAACGAGCAGTACTTC. Protein product: CASSLAGRTSGRANEQYF.

The chain carries TRBV5-1 and TRBJ1-1, with D perhaps matching TRBD1 (6 bases). The CDR3 spans 15 residues. Germline CDR1 is SGHRS and CDR2 is YFSETQ. The germline V and J ends were trimmed by 4 bases and 7 bases, with 20 bases remaining between them. CDR3 sequence (DNA): TGCGCCAGCAGCCCCGGACAGATCCAAAGTAATGAAGCTTTCTTT. Translated: CASSPGQIQSNEAFF.

The chain links TRBV20-1 to TRBJ2-7, with 11 bases aligning to TRBD2. Germline CDR1 is DFQATT and CDR2 is SNEGSKA (reference sequence). This CDR3 has 14 amino acids. V was clipped by 3 bases and J by 4 bases; unmatched bases: 5. As DNA, the CDR3 is TGCAGTGCTAGTATCACTAGCGGGAGTTACGAGCAGTACTTC. As protein: CSASITSGSYEQYF.

This clonotype was detected a few times. This clone may be a read error of a much larger clone one base away. The chain couples TRBV7-9 to TRBJ1-6; tentatively, D is TRBD1 (5 bases). Trimming pared 2 bases from V and 9 bases from J, leaving 17 bases between. The CDR3 has 16 residues. Germline values: CDR1 SEHNR, CDR2 FQNEAQ (reference sequence). CDR3 nucleotides: TGTGCCAGCAGCTTAAGAGGTCTGGGGGGGACTTCACCCCTCCACTTT. It translates to CASSLRGLGGTSPLHF.

This clonotype has a count of ten or more. The chain is built from TRBV3-1 and TRBJ2-4; the D call may be TRBD1 or TRBD2 (5 bases each). Between the trimmed V and J ends, which lost 5 bases and 0 bases, there was a span of 11 bases. This CDR3 comprises 15 residues. Germline-derived CDR1 and CDR2 are LGHDT and YNNKEL (reference sequence). The CDR3 loop reads CASSAGTLAKNIQYF. For the CDR3, the DNA is TGTGCCAGCAGCGCCGGGACGTTAGCCAAAAACATTCAGTACTTC.

This chain connects TRBV10-1 to TRBJ1-1; D not resolved. Germline values: CDR1 WNHNN, CDR2 SYGVQD (reference sequence). The ends were cut back, 0 bases at V and 7 bases at J, with 6 bases in the middle. CDR3 size: 12 residues. The CDR3: CASSESPGEAFF. CDR3 coding DNA: TGCGCCAGCAGTGAGTCGCCAGGTGAAGCTTTCTTT.

This clonotype was seen a handful of times. V is TRBV4-1 and J is TRBJ2-3; maybe TRBD2 (6 bases). CDR1 MGHRA and CDR2 YSYEKL come from the germline V gene. The germline V and J ends were trimmed by 2 bases and 4 bases, with 19 bases remaining between them. The CDR3 runs to 17 residues. The CDR3 here is CASSQPHTGEGSDTQYF. DNA for the CDR3: TGCGCCAGCAGCCAACCGCATACGGGGGAAGGATCAGATACGCAGTATTTT.

At least ten counts were recorded for this clonotype. This sequence joins TRBV30 and TRBJ1-2; D possibly corresponds to TRBD1 (6 bases). Germline CDR1 is GTSNPN and CDR2 is SVGIG (reference sequence). The CDR3 sequence is 14 residues long. V was clipped by 1 base and J by 1 base, with 10 bases between them. CDR3 sequence reads: CAWSAGHYNYGYTF. The CDR3 nucleotides are TGTGCCTGGAGTGCGGGACACTATAACTATGGCTACACCTTC.

Turning to this clonotype: Being one base from a much bigger clone, this may be a read error. V gene TRBV29-1 combines with J gene TRBJ2-2, with 7 bases matching TRBD1. Looked up from germline, CDR1 is SQVTM and CDR2 is ANQGSEA. This CDR3 contains 13 residues. V dropped 7 bases and J dropped 5; count of bases not matched to a gene: 7. For the CDR3, the DNA is TGCAGCGCAGGGGGTTCGGGAACCGGGGAGCTGTTTTTT. This gives the protein CSAGGSGTGELFF.